One and the same sample provided the 23 T cell receptor beta chains below, sequenced in a study of cytomegalovirus exposure and HLA in healthy donors. TCRdb's table, derived via immunoSEQ multiplex PCR, lists solely in-frame clones and lacks some. Altogether under 150,000 clones are present, 88% being singletons, with the ten largest covering approximately 8.5%. The sequencing sample was made of PBMCs. The source is a woman younger than 30 in good health and CMV-seropositive.

This clone is a singleton in its sample. This chain connects TRBV28 to TRBJ2-2, with D uncertain. CDR1 is MDHEN, CDR2 SYDVKM, per germline. Between the trimmed V and J ends, which lost 4 bases and 5 bases, there was a span of 14 bases. This CDR3 has 15 residues. This chain's CDR3 is CASSSDGAVTGELFF. The CDR3 DNA follows: TGTGCCAGCAGTTCTGACGGAGCCGTTACCGGGGAGCTGTTTTTT.

The V call is TRBV9, the J call TRBJ1-6; D unresolved. Trimming took 0 bases from V and 6 from J, leaving 7 bases between them. The germline CDR1 and CDR2 sequences are SGDLS and YYNGEE. CDR3 length: 14 residues. The CDR3 DNA is TGTGCCAGCAGCGTAGATGGGCCTAATTCACCCCTCCACTTT. Its translation is CASSVDGPNSPLHF.

The gene calls are TRBV28 and TRBJ1-2, with D possibly being TRBD1 (6 bases). Trimming took 4 bases from V and 12 from J, leaving 15 bases between them. The CDR3 has 12 amino acids. Germline V gene lookup returns CDR1 MDHEN and CDR2 SYDVKM. CDR3 in DNA: TGTGCCAGCAGTTCCAGAACAGGGTTGGACACCTTC. This translates into CASSSRTGLDTF.

CDR3 loop: CASSLGLAGFTDTQYF. The CDR3 nucleotides are TGCGCCAGCAGCTTGGGTCTAGCGGGATTTACAGATACGCAGTATTTT. V and J are TRBV5-1 and TRBJ2-3; 9 bases fit TRBD2. The CDR3 loop spans 16 amino acids. V trimming: 0 bases; J trimming: 3 bases; junction bases outside the gene matches: 5. In germline, CDR1 is SGHRS, CDR2 YFSETQ.

The chain employs TRBV28 and TRBJ2-7; 7 bases are shared with TRBD1. The CDR3 runs to 16 residues. The ends lost 2 bases at V and 1 base at J; junction bases unmatched: 8. Germline-derived CDR1 and CDR2 are MDHEN and SYDVKM. The CDR3 DNA is TGTGCCAGCAGTTTAATCACAGGGGCACTGTCCTACGAGCAGTACTTC. It yields the protein CASSLITGALSYEQYF.

The V call is TRBV14, the J call TRBJ2-3; D is possibly TRBD2 (6 bases). The CDR3 has 14 amino acids. The V gene lost 4 bases and the J gene lost 2 bases, with 10 bases spanning the gap. The germline V gene has CDR1 SGHDN and CDR2 FVKESK. The CDR3 protein is CASSRGDFTDTQYF. CDR3 nucleotide sequence: TGTGCCAGCAGCCGGGGGGACTTCACAGATACGCAGTATTTT.

The V and J genes are TRBV15 and TRBJ2-7; unclear D gene. Trimming left V 0 bases short and J 0 bases short, with 6 bases between. The CDR3 has 14 amino acids. Per the germline V gene, CDR1 is LNHNV and CDR2 is YYDKDF (reference sequence). The CDR3 sequence is CATSRDPGSYEQYF. In DNA form, the CDR3 reads TGTGCCACCAGCAGAGATCCGGGCTCCTACGAGCAGTACTTC.

The V gene is TRBV6-1, the J gene TRBJ2-5; D gene uncertain. The CDR3 is made up of 13 amino acids. Germline V CDR1 and CDR2: MNHNS, SASEGT. The ends were cut back, 4 bases at V and 5 bases at J, with 11 bases in the middle. CDR3 in amino acids: CASSVQVLETQYF. The CDR3 DNA follows: TGTGCCAGCAGTGTCCAGGTTCTCGAGACCCAGTACTTC.

The chain uses TRBV15 and TRBJ1-5, with D maybe TRBD1 (6 bases). The germline gives CDR1 LNHNV, CDR2 YYDKDF (reference sequence). The V and J ends lost 2 bases and 2 bases respectively, with 25 bases between them. The CDR3 spans 20 residues. The CDR3 region has the DNA TGTGCCACCAGCAGATTAACATCATCGATAGGGGGTTCGGGCAATCAGCCCCAGCATTTT. It encodes CATSRLTSSIGGSGNQPQHF.

The chain couples TRBV19 to TRBJ2-1; 10 nucleotides line up with TRBD2. The length of the CDR3 is 16 residues. Germline V lookup: CDR1 LNHDA, CDR2 SQIVND (reference sequence). The V and J ends lost 3 bases and 6 bases, in that order; junction bases with no gene match: 8. The CDR3 region has the DNA TGTGCCAGTAGTATGGCGAGCGGGAGGGCCTTCAATGAGCAGTTCTTC. Its protein is CASSMASGRAFNEQFF.

V is TRBV9 and J is TRBJ2-1, with 8 bases matching TRBD2. Trimming took 4 bases from V and 2 from J; bases not matched to a gene: 8. This CDR3 spans 16 amino acids. Looked up from germline, CDR1 is SGDLS and CDR2 is YYNGEE. The CDR3 nucleotides are TGTGCCAGCAGCATCGCTAGCGGGCTTACCTACAATGAGCAGTTCTTC. It codes for CASSIASGLTYNEQFF.

This rearrangement joins TRBV9 to TRBJ2-7; D ambiguous. V was pared by 3 bases and J by 3 bases, with 16 bases between. Germline CDR1 reads SGDLS; CDR2 reads YYNGEE. The CDR3 sequence is 15 residues long. The chain's CDR3 is CASSAGWRSNYEQYF. As DNA, the CDR3 is TGTGCCAGCAGCGCCGGTTGGCGGAGCAACTACGAGCAGTACTTC.

This clone was observed a single time. This rearrangement joins TRBV6-1 to TRBJ2-1, with 10 bases identical to TRBD2. The CDR3 runs 14 residues. Germline-derived CDR1 and CDR2 are MNHNS and SASEGT. V lost 8 bases, J lost 6 bases, and 7 bases stayed unmatched. CDR3 residues: CASGGGLAFNEQFF. As DNA, the CDR3 is TGTGCCAGCGGGGGGGGACTAGCGTTCAATGAGCAGTTCTTC.

The chain combines TRBV9 with TRBJ2-1; 10 nucleotides match TRBD2. V dropped 3 bases and J dropped 6; count of bases not matched to a gene: 9. CDR1 and CDR2 from the germline V gene are SGDLS and YYNGEE. CDR3 length: 16 residues. The CDR3: CASSGFLAGGFNEQFF. The CDR3 DNA sequence: TGTGCCAGCAGCGGGTTCTTAGCGGGGGGATTCAATGAGCAGTTCTTC.

The rearrangement joins TRBV11-3 to TRBJ2-1, with D tentatively TRBD2 (5 bases). Trimming cost V 5 bases and J 2 bases, with 16 bases left between them. CDR3 length: 16 residues. The germline gives CDR1 SGHNT, CDR2 YENEEA. The CDR3 DNA reads as TGTGCCAGCAGCCAAGGCTGGGAGCAAGCCTACAATGAGCAGTTCTTC. As protein: CASSQGWEQAYNEQFF.

The chain is built from TRBV11-3 and TRBJ1-1; the D is unclear. This CDR3 is built from 13 residues. The germline V gene has CDR1 SGHNT and CDR2 YENEEA. Trimming removed 1 base from V and 8 bases from J, with 11 bases in between. The CDR3 sequence is CASSLVSGGEAFF. Here the CDR3 DNA reads TGTGCCAGCAGCTTAGTGTCTGGCGGCGAAGCTTTCTTT.

The chain has TRBV28 and TRBJ1-6; 9 bases are shared with TRBD1. Germline assignment: CDR1 MDHEN and CDR2 SYDVKM. The CDR3 totals 18 residues. V gave up 3 bases and J gave up 10 bases; unmatched junction bases: 16. The CDR3 bases are TGTGCCAGCAGTTTGGGTAGACAGGGGGTAAAAGAACGATCACCCCTCCACTTT. This encodes CASSLGRQGVKERSPLHF.

This chain uses TRBV28 with TRBJ1-1; 11 bases line up with TRBD1. V trimming: 6 bases; J trimming: 10 bases; junction bases outside the gene matches: 4. The CDR3 loop spans 12 amino acids. Germline-derived CDR1 and CDR2 are MDHEN and SYDVKM. Here the CDR3 DNA reads TGTGCCAGCAGAGGGACAGGGGGTAGAGCTTTCTTT. Its protein product is CASRGTGGRAFF.

The V gene is TRBV7-3, the J gene TRBJ2-3; 11 bases align to TRBD2. Trimming cost V 4 bases and J 7 bases; bases outside gene matches: 4. From germline, CDR1 is SGHTA and CDR2 FQGTGA. The CDR3 sequence is 14 residues long. Here the CDR3 DNA reads TGTGCCAGCAGCTCCCCTAGCGGGGGGAATACGCAGTATTTT. Its translation: CASSSPSGGNTQYF.

This chain links TRBV18 with TRBJ1-2; 8 bases are shared with TRBD1. Per the germline V gene, CDR1 is KGHSH and CDR2 is LQKENI. The CDR3 is 15 amino acids. Unmatched junction bases numbered 3, after V lost 1 base and J lost 2 bases. The CDR3 region is CASSPLTGGNYGYTF. The CDR3 coding sequence is TGTGCCAGCTCACCACTTACAGGGGGGAACTATGGCTACACCTTC.

This clone was detected only once. The rearrangement links TRBV14 to TRBJ2-1; D is possibly TRBD1 (6 bases). The CDR3 loop spans 17 amino acids. V was shortened by 3 bases and J by 10 bases, with 25 bases between the two germline ends. CDR1 is SGHDN and CDR2 is FVKESK in the germline V gene. CDR3 amino acids: CASSQWRPRDTDVEQFF. The CDR3, as DNA: TGTGCCAGCAGCCAGTGGAGACCCCGGGACACGGATGTCGAGCAGTTCTTC. The full variable domain, completed using reference TRBV14 and TRBJ2-1, is EAGVTQFPSHSVIEKGQTVTLRCDPISGHDNLYWYRRVMGKEIKFLLHFVKESKQDESGMPNNRFLAERTGGTYSTLKVQPAELEDSGVYFCASSQWRPRDTDVEQFFGPGTRLTVL.

J is TRBJ2-7 and V is TRBV28, with 8 bases matching TRBD1. Germline CDR1 reads MDHEN; CDR2 reads SYDVKM. Trimming removed 7 bases from V and 4 bases from J; junction bases left unmatched: 12. This CDR3 comprises 15 residues. As DNA, the CDR3 is TGTGCCAGCAAACGGCCGGGACAGGAATATTACGAGCAGTACTTC. Amino acids: CASKRPGQEYYEQYF.

This clone appeared a single time. The chain uses TRBV9 and TRBJ2-7; 11 bases align to TRBD2. Germline V gene data show CDR1 as SGDLS and CDR2 as YYNGEE. The CDR3 runs 16 residues. V trimming: 2 bases; J trimming: 0 bases; junction bases outside the gene matches: 4. The CDR3 coding sequence is TGTGCCAGCAGCGTCGGGACTAGCGGAGTCTCCTACGAGCAGTACTTC. Translating it yields CASSVGTSGVSYEQYF. Filled out from reference TRBV9 and TRBJ2-7, the complete variable domain reads DSGVTQTPKHLITATGQRVTLRCSPRSGDLSVYWYQQSLDQGLQFLIQYYNGEERAKGNILERFSAQQFPDLHSELNLSSLELGDSALYFCASSVGTSGVSYEQYFGPGTRLTVT.